The sequence of this TCR beta chain was determined in a study of cytomegalovirus exposure and HLA in healthy donors. Whole-study results and caveats: Trimming of TCR beta V- and J-genes showed a link, identified in a later analysis, to a missense DCLRE1C variant.

The trim removed 3 bases at V and 4 bases at J, leaving 7 bases unmatched. This CDR3 comprises 15 residues. Germline-derived CDR1 and CDR2 are SGHTA and FQGNSA. At collection, donors were nominally healthy, but unrecorded immune exposures were probable. As for this clone: The antigen remains unidentified.

60 Vbeta and 13 Jbeta primers were used in PCR. Profiling relied on immunoSEQ multiplex PCR, and the TCRdb table lists in-frame clones only, not all of them. The data show 120,000 or so clones, roughly 80% seen once. Sequenced sample: PBMCs. The chain combines TRBV7-2 with TRBJ2-5; 8 nucleotides agree with TRBD2. This receptor was obtained from a woman aged 35 to 49 in good health and CMV-seronegative. The DNA for the CDR3 is TGTGCCAGCAGCTTTACGAGCGGGAGCGGAGAGACCCAGTACTTC. Residues: CASSFTSGSGETQYF.